This TCR beta chain was obtained from a study of shared clonotypes between healthy human individuals. Whole-study findings and limits: A few donors showed sharing of about 4.7% of naive CD4 clonotypes. Richness estimates generally favored naive over memory subsets. Despite large depth, rarefaction showed incomplete sorted-subset sequencing.

Remarks on this clone: Its antigen is as yet unknown.

Germline V gene lookup returns CDR1 LNHDA and CDR2 SQIVND (reference sequence). The CDR3 length is 17 residues. The ends lost 6 bases at V and 5 bases at J; junction bases unmatched: 16. Only CD45RO-negative cells positively selected for CCR7 counted as naive CD8 cells, so terminally differentiated effector memory CD45RA+ cells were excluded. It was at deep level that the assay was run. Only in-frame clones appear in the TCRdb table, and some are missing; sequencing was by immunoSEQ multiplex PCR. Here the sample spans around 600,000 clones, roughly 95% being singletons. Specimen: naive CD8+ T cells sorted from blood. This clonotype originated in a woman in her twenties or thirties in good health. The chain has TRBV19 and TRBJ2-7; 10 nucleotides agree with TRBD2. CDR3 residues: CASSSGLILAGVHEQYF. CDR3 in DNA: TGTGCCAGTAGCTCTGGACTTATTCTAGCGGGAGTCCACGAGCAGTACTTC.